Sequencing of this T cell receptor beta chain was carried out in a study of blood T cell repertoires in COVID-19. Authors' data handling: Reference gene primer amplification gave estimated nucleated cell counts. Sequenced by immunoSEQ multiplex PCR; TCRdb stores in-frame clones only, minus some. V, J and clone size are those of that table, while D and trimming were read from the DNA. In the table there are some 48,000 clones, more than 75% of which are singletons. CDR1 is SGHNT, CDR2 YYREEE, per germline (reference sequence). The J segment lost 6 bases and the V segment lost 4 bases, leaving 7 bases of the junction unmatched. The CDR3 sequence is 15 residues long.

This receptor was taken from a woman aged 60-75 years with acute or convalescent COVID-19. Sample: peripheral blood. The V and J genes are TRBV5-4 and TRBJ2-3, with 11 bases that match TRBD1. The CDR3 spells CASSTDRGRMDTQYF. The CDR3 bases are TGTGCCAGCAGCACGGACAGGGGGCGAATGGATACGCAGTATTTT. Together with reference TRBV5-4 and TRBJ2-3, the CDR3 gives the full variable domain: ETGVTQSPTHLIKTRGQQVTLRCSSQSGHNTVSWYQQALGQGPQFIFQYYREEENGRGNFPPRFSGLQFPNYSSELNVNALELDDSALYLCASSTDRGRMDTQYFGPGTRLTVL.